The 2 T cell receptor beta chains listed next were all sequenced from one sample in a study of metastatic and nonmetastatic thyroid tumors. Prior to thyroid surgery, none of the patients had received any treatment. MiXCR reprocessed the PCR reads for TCRdb. The sample records 15,000 or so clones, over 25% being singletons. The sample taken for sequencing was tumor tissue. The receptors stem from a male donor with papillary thyroid cancer or a benign thyroid nodule (not recorded which). Some clones in this sample may be carry-over from other donors' samples.

Points on this clone: The junction does not match germline at one end; this may be a read error. The rearrangement links TRBV20-1 to TRBJ2-7; D uncertain. The CDR3 has 13 residues. Germline CDR1 is DFQATT and CDR2 is SNEGSKA (reference sequence). The CDR3 DNA reads TGCAGTGCTAGGGCGTTAGCCTCCCACGAGCAGTACTTC. Protein sequence: CSARALASHEQYF.

The genes are TRBV20-1 and TRBJ1-1; perhaps TRBD1 as D (5 bases). This CDR3 has 14 residues. Germline CDR1 and CDR2: DFQATT and SNEGSKA (reference sequence). V lost 8 bases to trimming and J lost 1 base, with 17 bases between them. CDR3 residues: CSTLGGSANTEAFF. CDR3 bases: TGCAGTACCCTTGGGGGGTCGGCGAACACTGAAGCTTTCTTT.